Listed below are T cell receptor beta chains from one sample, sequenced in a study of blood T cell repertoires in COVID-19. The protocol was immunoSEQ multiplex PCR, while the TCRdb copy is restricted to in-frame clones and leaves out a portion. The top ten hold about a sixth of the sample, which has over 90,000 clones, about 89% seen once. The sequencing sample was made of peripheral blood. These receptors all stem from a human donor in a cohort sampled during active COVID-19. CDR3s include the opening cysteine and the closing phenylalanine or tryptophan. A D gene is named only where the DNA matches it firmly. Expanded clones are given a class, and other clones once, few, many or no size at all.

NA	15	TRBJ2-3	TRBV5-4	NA	TGTGCCAGCAGCTTGTGGTCCCTAGGCACAGATACGCAGTATTTT	CASSLWSLGTDTQYF
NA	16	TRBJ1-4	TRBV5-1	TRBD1	TGCGCCAGCAGCCGGGGGACAGGGGGATCGAATGAAAAACTGTTTTTT	CASSRGTGGSNEKLFF
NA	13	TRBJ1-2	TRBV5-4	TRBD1	TGTGCCAGCAGCTTAGGGGGCGCGGATGGCTACACCTTC	CASSLGGADGYTF
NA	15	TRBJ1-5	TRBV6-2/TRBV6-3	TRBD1	TGTGCCAGCAGCCGGGACAGGGGAAGCAATCAGCCCCAGCATTTT	CASSRDRGSNQPQHF
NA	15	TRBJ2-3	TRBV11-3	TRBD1	TGTGCCAGCAGCCCCGGGACAGGCAGGACAGATACGCAGTATTTT	CASSPGTGRTDTQYF
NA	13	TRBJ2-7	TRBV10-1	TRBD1	TGCGCCAGCAGCCCCGGGACAGGGGACGAGCAGTACTTC	CASSPGTGDEQYF
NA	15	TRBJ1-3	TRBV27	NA	TGTGCCAGCAGTTTAATGGGGGCCTCTGGAAACACCATATATTTT	CASSLMGASGNTIYF
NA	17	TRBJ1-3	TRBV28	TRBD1	TGTGCCAGCAGTTCCATCCGACAGGGAAGGTTGGGAAACACCATATATTTT	CASSSIRQGRLGNTIYF
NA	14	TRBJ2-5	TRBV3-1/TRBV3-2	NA	TGTGCCAGCACCAATTTGGGGGGATCGGAGACCCAGTACTTC	CASTNLGGSETQYF
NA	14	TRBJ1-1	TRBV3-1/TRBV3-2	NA	TGTGCCAGCAGCCAAGGGGCGGCAACACCGGGGGCTTTCTTT	CASSQGAATPGAFF
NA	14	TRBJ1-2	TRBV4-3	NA	TGCGCCAGCAGCCAAGGGACAGCTAACTATGGCTACACCTTC	CASSQGTANYGYTF
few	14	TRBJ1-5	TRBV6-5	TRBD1	TGTGCCAGCAGCACTCGGACAGGAGATCAGCCCCAGCATTTT	CASSTRTGDQPQHF
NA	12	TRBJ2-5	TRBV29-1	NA	TGCAGCGTTGGGCGGCCGCGCGAGACCCAGTACTTC	CSVGRPRETQYF
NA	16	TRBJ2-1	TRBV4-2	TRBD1	TGTGCCAGCAGCCAAGAATCGGGACAGCGATACAATGAGCAGTTCTTC	CASSQESGQRYNEQFF
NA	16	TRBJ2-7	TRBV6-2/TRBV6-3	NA	TGTGCCAGCAGTTACTCCCCGTTGAGGAATTTCTACGAGCAGTACTTC	CASSYSPLRNFYEQYF
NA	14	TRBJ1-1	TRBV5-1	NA	TGCGCCAGCAGGAAGGGGCCCGGGACAACTGAAGCTTTCTTT	CASRKGPGTTEAFF
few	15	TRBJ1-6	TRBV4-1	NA	TGCGCCAGCAGCATCCTTGCGGGGGCCAATTCACCCCTCCACTTT	CASSILAGANSPLHF
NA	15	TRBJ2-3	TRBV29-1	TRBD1	TGCAGCGTTGAAGGTGGTCAGGGGGCCCCAGATACGCAGTATTTT	CSVEGGQGAPDTQYF
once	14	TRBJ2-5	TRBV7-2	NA	TGTGCCAGCAACTTACACAGGGGGGGAGAGACCCAGTACTTC	CASNLHRGGETQYF
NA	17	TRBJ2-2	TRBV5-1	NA	TGCGCCAGCAGCTCCTCCCCAGGGGCGGCCAACACCGGGGAGCTGTTTTTT	CASSSSPGAANTGELFF
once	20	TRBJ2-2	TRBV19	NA	TGTGCCAGTAGGGATCCGGGGATGTTGAGCGGAACAACGAACACCGGGGAGCTGTTTTTT	CASRDPGMLSGTTNTGELFF
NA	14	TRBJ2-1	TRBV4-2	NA	TGTGCCAGCAGCCAGGGGCTAGTTTTCGATGAGCAGTTCTTC	CASSQGLVFDEQFF
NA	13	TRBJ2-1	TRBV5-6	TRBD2	TGTGCCAGCAGATTTGGACTAGACAAACGGGAGTTCTTC	CASRFGLDKREFF
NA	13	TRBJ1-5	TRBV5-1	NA	TGCGCCAGCAGCTTGGGAGGTGGTCAGCCCCAGCATTTT	CASSLGGGQPQHF
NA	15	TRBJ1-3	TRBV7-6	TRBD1	TGTGCCAGCAGCTTAGAGGGGACAGGGGGAAACACCATATATTTT	CASSLEGTGGNTIYF
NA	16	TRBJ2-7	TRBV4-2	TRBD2	TGTGCCAGCAGCCAAGGGACTAGCGGGGGTTCCTACGAGCAGTACTTC	CASSQGTSGGSYEQYF
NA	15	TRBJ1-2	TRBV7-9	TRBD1	TGTGCCAGCAGCTTTGGGCCCGGGACAGTAGGCGGCTACACCTTC	CASSFGPGTVGGYTF
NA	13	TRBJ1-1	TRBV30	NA	TGTGCCTGGAATCTGGGAGAGAACACTGAAGCTTTCTTT	CAWNLGENTEAFF
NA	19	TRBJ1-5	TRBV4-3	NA	TGCGCCAGCAGCCAAGAACGTGTGCGGGGAATATATAGCAATCAGCCCCAGCATTTT	CASSQERVRGIYSNQPQHF
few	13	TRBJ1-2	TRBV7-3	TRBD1	TGTGCCAGCAGCCTGGGACAGTTATATGGCTACACCTTC	CASSLGQLYGYTF
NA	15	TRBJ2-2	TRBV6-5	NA	TGTGCCAGCAGTTACAGCACGGTTGGCACCGGGGAGCTGTTTTTT	CASSYSTVGTGELFF
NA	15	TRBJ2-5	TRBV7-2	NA	TGTGCCAGCAGCCCGGGAGACACCGGGGTGGAGACCCAGTACTTC	CASSPGDTGVETQYF
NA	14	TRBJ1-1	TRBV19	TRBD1	TGTGCCAGTAACTTGAGACAGGGGAACACTGAAGCTTTCTTT	CASNLRQGNTEAFF
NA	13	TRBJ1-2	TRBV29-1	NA	TGCAGCGTTGAAGATCCCCTGTACTATGGCTACACCTTC	CSVEDPLYYGYTF
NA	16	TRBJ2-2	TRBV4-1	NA	TGCGCCAGCAGCCCAGTTCCTGACAGGTTCACCGGGGAGCTGTTTTTT	CASSPVPDRFTGELFF
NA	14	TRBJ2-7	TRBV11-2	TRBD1	TGTGCCAGCAGCCCTCGACAGGGTTATTACGAGCAGTACTTC	CASSPRQGYYEQYF
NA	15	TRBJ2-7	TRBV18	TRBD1	TGTGCCAGCTCACCCACCGGGACAGGGTACTACGAGCAGTACTTC	CASSPTGTGYYEQYF
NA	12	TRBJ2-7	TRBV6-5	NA	TGTGCCAGCAGTTACAGGGGCTACGAGCAGTACTTC	CASSYRGYEQYF
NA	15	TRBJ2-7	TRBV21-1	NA	TGTGCCAGCAGCGCCCTTCGGGACAGTCCCTACGAGCAGTACTTC	CASSALRDSPYEQYF
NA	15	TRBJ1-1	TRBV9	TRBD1	TGTGCCAGCAGCGTCTCGACAGGGGTGGACACTGAAGCTTTCTTT	CASSVSTGVDTEAFF
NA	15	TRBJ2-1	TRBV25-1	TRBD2	TGTGCCAGCAGTGACCGGAGCGGGGGGTCTAGTGAGCAGTTCTTC	CASSDRSGGSSEQFF
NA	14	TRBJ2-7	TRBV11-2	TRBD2	TGTGCCAGCAGCTCACTAGCGTTTCCCTACGAGCAGTACTTC	CASSSLAFPYEQYF
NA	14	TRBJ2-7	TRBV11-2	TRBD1	TGTGCCAGCAGTTTGGACAGGGGTTACTACGAGCAGTACTTC	CASSLDRGYYEQYF
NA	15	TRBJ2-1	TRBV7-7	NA	TGTGCCAGCAGCTTAGCACAGGATATATACAATGAGCAGTTCTTC	CASSLAQDIYNEQFF
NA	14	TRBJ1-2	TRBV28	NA	TGTGCCAGCAGGTGGGCAGGGGCTAACTATGGCTACACCTTC	CASRWAGANYGYTF
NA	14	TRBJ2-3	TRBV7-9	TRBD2	TGTGCCAGCAGCTCCGGACTAGCGGGGGATACGCAGTATTTT	CASSSGLAGDTQYF
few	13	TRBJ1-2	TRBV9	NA	TGTGCCAGCAGCCTAACAGGGAGCTATGGCTACACCTTC	CASSLTGSYGYTF
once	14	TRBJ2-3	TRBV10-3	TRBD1	TGTGCCATCAGAGGACAGGGGCCCACAGATACGCAGTATTTT	CAIRGQGPTDTQYF
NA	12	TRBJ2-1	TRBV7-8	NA	TGTGCCAGCAGCTTAGGGGCGAATGAGCAGTTCTTC	CASSLGANEQFF
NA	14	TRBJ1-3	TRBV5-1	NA	TGCGCCAGCAGAACGACTGGAGGTGGAAACACCATATATTTT	CASRTTGGGNTIYF
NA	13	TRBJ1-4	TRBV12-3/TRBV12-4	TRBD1	TGTGCCGGGCGGGGACAGGGGAGTGAAAAACTGTTTTTT	CAGRGQGSEKLFF
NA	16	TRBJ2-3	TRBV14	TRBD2	TGTGCCAGCAGCCTCCTAGCGGGGTATAGCACAGATACGCAGTATTTT	CASSLLAGYSTDTQYF
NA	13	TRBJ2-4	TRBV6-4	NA	TGTGCCAGCAGTGAGCGGGACGGGAACATTCAGTACTTC	CASSERDGNIQYF
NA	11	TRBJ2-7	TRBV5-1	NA	TGCGCCAGCAGCCCGGGGGTAGAGCAGTACTTC	CASSPGVEQYF
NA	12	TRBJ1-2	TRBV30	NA	TGTGCCTGGAGCGTCACAGGTCATGGCTACACCTTC	CAWSVTGHGYTF
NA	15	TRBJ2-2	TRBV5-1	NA	TGCGCCAGCAGCCCGAGGAGCTTTAACACCGGGGAGCTGTTTTTT	CASSPRSFNTGELFF
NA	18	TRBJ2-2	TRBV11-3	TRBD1	TGTGCCAGCAGCTTAGGCCCGGGACAGGGGATTAACACCGGGGAGCTGTTTTTT	CASSLGPGQGINTGELFF
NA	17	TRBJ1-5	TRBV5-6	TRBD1	TGTGCCAGCAGTTCGGGGACAGAAGCTTATAGCAATCAGCCCCAGCATTTT	CASSSGTEAYSNQPQHF
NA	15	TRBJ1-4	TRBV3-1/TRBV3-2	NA	TGTGCCAGCAGCCAACGAGCCGGGAACAATGAAAAACTGTTTTTT	CASSQRAGNNEKLFF
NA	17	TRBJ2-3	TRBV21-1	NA	TGTGCCAGCAGCAAAGAGGCTAGCGGGAAGCGCACAGATACGCAGTATTTT	CASSKEASGKRTDTQYF